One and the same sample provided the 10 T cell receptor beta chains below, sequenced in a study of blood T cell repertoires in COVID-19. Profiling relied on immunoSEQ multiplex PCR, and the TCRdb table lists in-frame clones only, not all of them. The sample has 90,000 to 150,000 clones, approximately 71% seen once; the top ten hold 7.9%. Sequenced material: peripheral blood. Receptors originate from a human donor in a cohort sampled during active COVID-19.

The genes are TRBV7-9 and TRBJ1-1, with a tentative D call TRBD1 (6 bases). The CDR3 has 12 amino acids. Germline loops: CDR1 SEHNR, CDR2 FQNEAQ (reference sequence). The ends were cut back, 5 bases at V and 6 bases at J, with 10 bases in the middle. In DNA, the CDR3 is TGTGCCAGCAGCCTAGGGACACCTGAAGCTTTCTTT. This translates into CASSLGTPEAFF.

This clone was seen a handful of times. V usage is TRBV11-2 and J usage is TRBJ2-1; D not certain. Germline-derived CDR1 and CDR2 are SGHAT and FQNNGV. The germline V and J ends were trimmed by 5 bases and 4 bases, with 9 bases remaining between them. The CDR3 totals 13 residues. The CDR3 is CASSPYGYNEQFF. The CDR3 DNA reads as TGTGCCAGCAGCCCCTACGGGTACAATGAGCAGTTCTTC.

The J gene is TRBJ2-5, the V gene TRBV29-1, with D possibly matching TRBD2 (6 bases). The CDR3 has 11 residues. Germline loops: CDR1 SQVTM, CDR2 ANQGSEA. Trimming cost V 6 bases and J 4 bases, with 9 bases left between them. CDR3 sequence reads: CSVYGGETQYF. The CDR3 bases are TGCAGCGTGTACGGGGGAGAGACCCAGTACTTC.

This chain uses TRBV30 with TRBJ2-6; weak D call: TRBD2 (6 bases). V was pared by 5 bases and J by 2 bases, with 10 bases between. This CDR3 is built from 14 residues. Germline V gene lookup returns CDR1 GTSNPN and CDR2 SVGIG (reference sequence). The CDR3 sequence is CAWAGKAGANVLTF. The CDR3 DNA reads TGTGCCTGGGCGGGGAAGGCTGGGGCCAACGTCCTGACTTTC.

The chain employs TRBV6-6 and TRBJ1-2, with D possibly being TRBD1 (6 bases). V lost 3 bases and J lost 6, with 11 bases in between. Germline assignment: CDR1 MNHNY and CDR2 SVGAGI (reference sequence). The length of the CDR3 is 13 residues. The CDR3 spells CASSYEGVDGYTF. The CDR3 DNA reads TGTGCCAGCAGTTATGAGGGGGTGGATGGCTACACCTTC.

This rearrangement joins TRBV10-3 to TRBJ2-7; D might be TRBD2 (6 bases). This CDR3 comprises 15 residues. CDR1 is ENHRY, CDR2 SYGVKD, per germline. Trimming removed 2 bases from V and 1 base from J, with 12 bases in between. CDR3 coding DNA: TGTGCCATCAGTGAGCCCGGGGGATCATCCTACGAGCAGTACTTC. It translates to CAISEPGGSSYEQYF.

DNA for the CDR3: TGTGCCAGCAGTGATGACACCTACTACAATGAGCAGTTCTTC. Protein product: CASSDDTYYNEQFF. The chain has TRBV6-1 and TRBJ2-1, with unresolved D. This CDR3 is built from 14 residues. Germline V lookup: CDR1 MNHNS, CDR2 SASEGT. The germline V and J ends were trimmed by 3 bases and 3 bases, with 9 bases remaining between them.

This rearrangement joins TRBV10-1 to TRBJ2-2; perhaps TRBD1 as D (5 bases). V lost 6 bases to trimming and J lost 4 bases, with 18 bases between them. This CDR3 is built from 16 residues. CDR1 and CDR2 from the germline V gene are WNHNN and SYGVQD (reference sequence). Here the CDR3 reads CASRYPQRRGTGELFF. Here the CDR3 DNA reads TGCGCCAGCAGATACCCCCAGCGTAGGGGCACCGGGGAGCTGTTTTTT.

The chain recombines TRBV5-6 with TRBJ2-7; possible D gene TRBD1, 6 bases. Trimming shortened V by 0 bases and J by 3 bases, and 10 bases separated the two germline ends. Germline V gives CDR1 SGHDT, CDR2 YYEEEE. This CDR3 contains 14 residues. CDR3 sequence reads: CASSLEQGHYEQYF. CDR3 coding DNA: TGTGCCAGCAGCTTGGAGCAGGGACACTACGAGCAGTACTTC.

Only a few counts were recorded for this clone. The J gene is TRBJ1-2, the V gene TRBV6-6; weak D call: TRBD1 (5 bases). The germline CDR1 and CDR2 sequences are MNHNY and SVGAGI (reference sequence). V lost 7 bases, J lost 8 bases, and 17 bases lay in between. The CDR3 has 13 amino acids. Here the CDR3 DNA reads TGTGCCAGCACCGAGCGGGGGGAGAGAGGCTACACCTTC. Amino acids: CASTERGERGYTF.